Included here is one TCR beta chain sequence, with context. This receptor's antigen is unknown. No qualities accompany the bases; no much larger clone lies one base away. Biopsy-confirmed MCPyV-positive Merkel cell carcinoma was present in the study subjects, and positive serum antibodies to T-antigen were found in every subject. Five or six adjacent 10-micron frozen tumor sections were used for genomic DNA extraction without cell sorting or culture. Roughly 5 x 5 x 5 mm of tumor biopsy tissue was frozen in optimal cutting temperature compound. In the frozen biopsy, scout sections stained with hematoxylin and eosin confirmed plenty of Merkel cell carcinoma along with infiltrating cells. The CDR3 runs 13 amino acids, cysteine and phenylalanine included. Just the 39-base CDR3 DNA is kept, in frame starting at base 1. Trimming at the junction amounts to 6 bases on V and 0 bases on J, and the germline ends lie 6 bases apart. The germline V gene gives CDR1 as SNHLY and CDR2 as FYNNEI.

These data belong to a study of T cell repertoires in Merkel cell carcinoma (dated by TCRdb to the late 2010s). Regarding the complete study: Patients who had received intralesional immunotherapy or systemic immune checkpoint blockade ahead of the biopsy were left out. MCPyV-specific clonotypes were first defined by tetramer sorting, cloning and paired TCR sequencing of expanded tumor-infiltrating lymphocytes. To be included, a subject needed both a diagnosis of MCPyV-positive Merkel cell carcinoma and tumor-infiltrating lymphocytes that had been successfully expanded in vitro.

The immunoSEQ assay was used both to sequence TRB CDR3 from tumor genomic DNA and to process the resulting data. This immuneACCESS table, as held by TCRdb, lists in-frame sequences with V and J called but not all clones. Of the missing ones, under half trace to an unresolved V gene in checked studies; the others have no known cause. This sample has 12,000 to 15,000 clones in its table, and approximately 73% of those were observed once. The ten largest clones capture more than 15% of the sample. Beyond this particular receptor, the publication reports: No normal tissue biopsies were studied.

What was sequenced was tumor tissue. The sequence was obtained from an adult with Merkel cell carcinoma. The receptor chain draws on TRBV2 and TRBJ1-5, with the D gene not clear enough to name. The CDR3 loop reads CASRRDSNQPQHF. The nucleotides are TGTGCCAGCAGGCGAGATAGCAATCAGCCCCAGCATTTT.